This paragraph reports one TCR beta chain. The antigen is unknown. TCRdb's table, derived via immunoSEQ multiplex PCR, lists solely in-frame clones and lacks some. The sample has almost 65,000 clones, 65% to 90% seen once. With V trimmed by 0 bases and J by 4 bases, 7 bases remained unmatched. In germline, CDR1 is MNHEY, CDR2 SVGAGI. The CDR3 extends over 16 amino acids. The sample originates from a study of OX40 agonist ivuxolimab in advanced cancers. At the level of the study: The diagnoses of dose-escalation patients were hepatocellular carcinoma, melanoma, renal cell or head and neck cancer. Checkpoint inhibitors had been given previously to 40% of patients. Whole-study findings and limits: Researchers did not establish what antigens the expanded peripheral T cells target.

The sequencing used CD4+ or CD8+ T cells sorted from blood, collected in a trial of the OX40 agonist ivuxolimab. The chain recombines TRBV6-5 with TRBJ2-5, with 8 positions matching TRBD1. This receptor was obtained from an adult with an advanced solid tumor such as melanoma, head and neck, liver or kidney cancer. The CDR3 is CASSYSAGGAGETQYF. The CDR3 DNA is TGTGCCAGCAGTTACTCGGCAGGGGGCGCAGGAGAGACCCAGTACTTC.